One and the same sample provided the 17 T cell receptor beta chains below, sequenced in a study of T cells in Graves' hyperthyroidism and ophthalmopathy. The CDR3 regions of TCR beta were amplified from RNA transcripts. HTBI primers were the set used in a first-round RT-PCR of the TCR CDR3. TCRdb called the multiplex PCR reads again in MiXCR, with one record for every CDR3 protein. The sample includes roughly 510,000 distinct CDR3 sequences, roughly 20% of them seen just once. The sequenced material came from blood. The receptors stem from a man aged 18 to 35 with Graves' hyperthyroidism.

This clonotype was recorded at least ten times. This rearrangement joins TRBV24-1 to TRBJ2-7; 10 bases map to TRBD1. V trimming: 3 bases; J trimming: 7 bases; junction bases outside the gene matches: 5. Germline CDR1 and CDR2: KGHDR and SFDVKD. The length of the CDR3 is 14 residues. CDR3 loop: CATSDTGQGGEQYF. DNA for the CDR3: TGTGCCACCAGTGATACCGGACAGGGGGGAGAGCAGTACTTC.

Here the CDR3 reads CATSDLTESYGYTF. In DNA, the CDR3 is TGTGCCACCAGTGATTTAACGGAGAGCTATGGCTACACCTTC. The genes are TRBV24-1 and TRBJ1-2; D is unresolved. Germline V lookup: CDR1 KGHDR, CDR2 SFDVKD. The CDR3 length is 14 residues. Trimming pared 1 base from V and 4 bases from J, leaving 9 bases between.

The chain joins TRBV6-2 or TRBV6-3 to TRBJ1-1, with 12 bases aligning to TRBD1. Unmatched junction bases numbered 7, after V lost 7 bases and J lost 4 bases. The CDR3 runs to 15 residues. Looked up from germline, CDR1 is MNHEY and CDR2 is SVGEGT. CDR3 in DNA: TGTGCCAGCAACCCGGGACAGGGGGCAGTCACTGAAGCTTTCTTT. Translating it yields CASNPGQGAVTEAFF.

Many counts were recorded for this clonotype. CDR3 sequence reads: CASSSGTRGPLSYEQYF. The CDR3 DNA is TGTGCCAGCAGTTCTGGGACGCGGGGGCCCCTCTCCTACGAGCAGTACTTC. This chain uses TRBV12-3 or TRBV12-4 with TRBJ2-7; D may be TRBD2 (7 bases). The V gene lost 4 bases and the J gene lost 0 bases, with 19 bases spanning the gap. The CDR3 has 17 residues.

The chain combines TRBV6-2 or TRBV6-3 with TRBJ1-1, with D maybe TRBD1 (6 bases). Trimming pared 2 bases from V and 3 bases from J, leaving 10 bases between. This CDR3 region has 14 residues. Germline V gene sequence: CDR1 MNHEY, CDR2 SVGEGT. The CDR3 DNA reads TGTGCCAGCAGTTACACAGGGAGGGACACTGAAGCTTTCTTT. Amino acids: CASSYTGRDTEAFF.

The chain has TRBV28 and TRBJ1-5; 7 nucleotides line up with TRBD1. Germline loops: CDR1 MDHEN, CDR2 SYDVKM. With V trimmed by 6 bases and J by 2 bases, 7 bases remained unmatched. CDR3 size: 15 residues. The CDR3 coding sequence is TGTGCCAGCAGCTTGACAGGGTACGGCAATCAGCCCCAGCATTTT. It yields the protein CASSLTGYGNQPQHF.

In its sample, this clonotype was seen many times. J is TRBJ2-2 and V is TRBV10-3; D ambiguous. Germline assignment: CDR1 ENHRY and CDR2 SYGVKD. Trimming took off 10 bases at V and 2 bases at J, with 11 bases between the two ends. The CDR3 is 13 residues long. CDR3 DNA: TGTGCCACCCAACATCCAAACACCGGGGAGCTGTTTTTT. Protein product: CATQHPNTGELFF.

CDR3 coding DNA: TGTGCCAGCACGCCAGGGGGGGACTCTCCTAGACCAAACATTCAGTACTTC. Its translation: CASTPGGDSPRPNIQYF. This sequence joins TRBV11-3 and TRBJ2-4, with D perhaps being TRBD1 or TRBD2 (7 bases each). V dropped 7 bases and J dropped 6 bases, with 25 bases sitting between them. Germline V lookup: CDR1 SGHNT, CDR2 YENEEA. The length of the CDR3 is 17 residues.

This clonotype occurred a few times. V and J are TRBV4-1 and TRBJ2-6; D is unresolved. The CDR3 totals 15 residues. The germline CDR1 and CDR2 sequences are MGHRA and YSYEKL. The V end was cut by 4 bases, the J end by 4 bases, with 11 bases between. In nucleotides, the CDR3 is TGCGCCAGCAGCCCCCAATGGGGAGGGGCCAACGTCCTGACTTTC. This codes for CASSPQWGGANVLTF.

Ten or more counts support this clonotype. The chain has TRBV12-3 or TRBV12-4 and TRBJ1-3; tentative D call: TRBD1 (5 bases). Trimming removed 6 bases at V and 0 bases at J, with 12 bases between. This CDR3 region has 15 residues. The CDR3 coding sequence is TGTGCCAGCAGGACAGACAGAAGCTCTGGAAACACCATATATTTT. As protein: CASRTDRSSGNTIYF.

This clonotype has a count of ten or more. V is TRBV28 and J is TRBJ2-7; possible D gene TRBD1, 6 bases. The CDR3 sequence is 16 residues long. The germline V and J ends were trimmed by 6 bases and 1 base, with 19 bases remaining between them. Looked up from germline, CDR1 is MDHEN and CDR2 is SYDVKM. CDR3 DNA sequence: TGTGCCAGCAGCCCCACCCCCAGGGGATCATCCTACGAGCAGTACTTC. It translates to CASSPTPRGSSYEQYF.

This clonotype was counted ten times or more. The rearrangement links TRBV20-1 to TRBJ1-5; D remains unclear. Germline assignment: CDR1 DFQATT and CDR2 SNEGSKA (reference sequence). Trimming cost V 3 bases and J 1 base, with 7 bases left between them. The CDR3 runs to 13 residues. The CDR3 protein is CSARESSNQPQHF. The CDR3 coding sequence is TGCAGTGCTAGGGAAAGCAGCAATCAGCCCCAGCATTTT.

The CDR3 sequence is CASSVGGTSGEQYF. For the CDR3, the DNA is TGTGCCAGCAGCGTAGGGGGTACTAGCGGCGAGCAGTACTTC. V is TRBV9 and J is TRBJ2-7; TRBD2 matches 8 bases. CDR3 size: 14 residues. Looked up from germline, CDR1 is SGDLS and CDR2 is YYNGEE. V was clipped by 0 bases and J by 6 bases; unmatched bases: 5.

The V call is TRBV9, the J call TRBJ2-5; tentatively, D is TRBD1 or TRBD2 (6 bases each). Germline CDR1 reads SGDLS; CDR2 reads YYNGEE. Trimming took 0 bases from V and 4 from J, leaving 19 bases between them. This CDR3 spans 17 amino acids. As DNA, the CDR3 is TGTGCCAGCAGCGTAGGGGTCTGGCGGGGACACGTAGAGACCCAGTACTTC. Protein: CASSVGVWRGHVETQYF.

This clonotype was detected many times. The rearrangement links TRBV25-1 to TRBJ1-5; D gene uncertain. Trimming left V 1 base short and J 7 bases short, with 8 bases between. The CDR3 spans 13 residues. From germline, CDR1 is MGHDK and CDR2 SYGVNS. This CDR3 reads CASSEWRGQPQHF. In DNA, the CDR3 is TGTGCCAGCAGTGAATGGCGAGGGCAGCCCCAGCATTTT.

This clonotype was counted ten times or more. The rearrangement uses TRBV29-1 and TRBJ1-1; D may be TRBD1 (5 bases). V lost 6 bases to trimming and J lost 2 bases, with 13 bases between them. The CDR3 consists of 13 residues. Germline lookup yields CDR1 SQVTM and CDR2 ANQGSEA. The CDR3 DNA sequence: TGCAGCGTGGGGCAGGGCTCAAACACTGAAGCTTTCTTT. Translation: CSVGQGSNTEAFF.

Ten or more counts support this clonotype. The CDR3 DNA sequence: TGCGCCAGCAGCTTGGGGACTAGCGGGGGTGACGAGCAGTACTTC. Translation: CASSLGTSGGDEQYF. The rearrangement links TRBV5-1 to TRBJ2-7; 13 bases fit TRBD2. CDR3 length equals 15 residues. Germline V gene lookup returns CDR1 SGHRS and CDR2 YFSETQ. With V trimmed by 0 bases and J by 5 bases, 2 bases remained unmatched.